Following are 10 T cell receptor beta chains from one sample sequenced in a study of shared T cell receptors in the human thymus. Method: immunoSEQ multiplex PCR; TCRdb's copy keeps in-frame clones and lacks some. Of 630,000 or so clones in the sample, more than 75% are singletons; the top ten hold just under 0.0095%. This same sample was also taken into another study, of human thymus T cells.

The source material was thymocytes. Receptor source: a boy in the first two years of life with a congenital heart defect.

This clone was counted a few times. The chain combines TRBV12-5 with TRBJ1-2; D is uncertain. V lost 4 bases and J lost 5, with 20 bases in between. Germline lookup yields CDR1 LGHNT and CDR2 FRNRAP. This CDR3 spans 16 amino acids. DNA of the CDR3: TGTGCTAGTGGTTCCCCCGACCGAGGGAGGAATTATGGCTACACCTTC. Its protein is CASGSPDRGRNYGYTF.

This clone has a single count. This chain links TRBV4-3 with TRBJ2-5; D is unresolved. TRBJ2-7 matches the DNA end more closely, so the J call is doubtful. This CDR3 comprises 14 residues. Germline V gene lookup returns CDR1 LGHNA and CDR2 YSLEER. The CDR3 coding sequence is TGCGCCAGCAGCCAAGATTACCATCTCTACGAGCAGTACTTC. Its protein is CASSQDYHLYEQYF.

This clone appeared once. This chain's CDR3 is CASSVYRGQEQYF. CDR3 bases: TGTGCCAGCAGTGTCTACAGGGGGCAGGAGCAGTACTTC. V usage is TRBV27 and J usage is TRBJ2-7, with TRBD1 matching 9 bases. Germline CDR1 reads MNHEY; CDR2 reads SMNVEV (reference sequence). The CDR3 totals 13 residues. The V gene end was trimmed by 5 bases and the J gene end by 7 bases; junction bases not matched to a gene: 6.

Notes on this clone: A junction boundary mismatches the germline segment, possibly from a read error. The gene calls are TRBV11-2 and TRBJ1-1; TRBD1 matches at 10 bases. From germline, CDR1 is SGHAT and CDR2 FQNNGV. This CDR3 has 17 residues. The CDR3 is CASSLDGTGVMNTEAFF. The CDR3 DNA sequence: TGTGCCAGCAGCCTAGATGGGACAGGGGTCATGAACACTGAAGCTTTCTTT.

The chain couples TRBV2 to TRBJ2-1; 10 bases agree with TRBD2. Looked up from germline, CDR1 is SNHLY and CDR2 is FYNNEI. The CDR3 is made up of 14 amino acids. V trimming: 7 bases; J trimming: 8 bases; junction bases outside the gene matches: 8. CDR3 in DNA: TGTGCCAGCAATGAGCGGGGGGGCCTCTATGAGCAGTTCTTC. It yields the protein CASNERGGLYEQFF.

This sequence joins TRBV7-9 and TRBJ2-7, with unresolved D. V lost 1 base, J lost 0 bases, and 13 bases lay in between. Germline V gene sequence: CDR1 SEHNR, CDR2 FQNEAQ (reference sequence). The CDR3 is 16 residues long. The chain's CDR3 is CASSLVRWAASYEQYF. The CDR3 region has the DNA TGTGCCAGCAGCTTAGTTAGGTGGGCAGCCTCCTACGAGCAGTACTTC. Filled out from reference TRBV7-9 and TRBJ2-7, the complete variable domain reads DTGVSQNPRHKITKRGQNVTFRCDPISEHNRLYWYRQTLGQGPEFLTYFQNEAQLEKSRLLSDRFSAERPKGSFSTLEIQRTEQGDSAMYLCASSLVRWAASYEQYFGPGTRLTVT.

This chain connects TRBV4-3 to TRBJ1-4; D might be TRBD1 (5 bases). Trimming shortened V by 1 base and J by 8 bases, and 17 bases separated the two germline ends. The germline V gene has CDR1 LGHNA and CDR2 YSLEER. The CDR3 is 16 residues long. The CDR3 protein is CASSQVPGPKGEKLFF. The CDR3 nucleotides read TGCGCCAGCAGCCAAGTGCCAGGGCCGAAGGGGGAAAAACTGTTTTTT.

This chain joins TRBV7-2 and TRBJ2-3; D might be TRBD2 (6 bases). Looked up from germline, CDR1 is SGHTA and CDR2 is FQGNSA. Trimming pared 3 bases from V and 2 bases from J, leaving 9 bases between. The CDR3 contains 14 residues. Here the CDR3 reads CASSFPGDTDTQYF. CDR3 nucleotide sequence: TGTGCCAGCAGCTTCCCGGGAGACACAGATACGCAGTATTTT.

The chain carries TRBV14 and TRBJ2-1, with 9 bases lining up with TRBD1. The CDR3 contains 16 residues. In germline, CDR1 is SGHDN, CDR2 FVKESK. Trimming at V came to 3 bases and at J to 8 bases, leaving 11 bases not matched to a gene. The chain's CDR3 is CASSQETGTGIDEQFF. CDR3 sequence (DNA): TGTGCCAGCAGCCAGGAGACCGGGACAGGGATCGATGAGCAGTTCTTC.

As DNA, the CDR3 is TGTGCCAGCAGCCAAGCGTATGAGAGGCGTACCTACGAGCAGTACTTC. Translation: CASSQAYERRTYEQYF. The rearrangement uses TRBV4-2 and TRBJ2-7; D remains unclear. This CDR3 region has 16 residues. V was cut by 1 base and J by 2 bases, with 15 bases left in between. Germline V gene data show CDR1 as LGHNA and CDR2 as YNFKEQ.